Below are 3 T cell receptor beta chains sequenced from a single sample in a study of blood T cell repertoires in COVID-19. Libraries were prepared by immunoSEQ multiplex PCR; TCRdb keeps only in-frame clonotypes and omits some of them. The sample lists almost 350,000 clones; roughly 90% were seen once. What was sequenced was PBMCs or T cells enriched from blood (not recorded which). These receptors all stem from a woman in her thirties who had been exposed to COVID-19.

J is TRBJ2-7 and V is TRBV9; maybe TRBD1 (5 bases). CDR1 SGDLS and CDR2 YYNGEE come from the germline V gene. Trimming removed 4 bases from V and 1 base from J, with 15 bases in between. This CDR3 is 15 amino acids long. CDR3 DNA: TGTGCCAGCAGCCCCTCGCAGGGCCGGTCCTACGAGCAGTACTTC. Translation gives CASSPSQGRSYEQYF.

J is TRBJ2-5 and V is TRBV14, with 13 bases identical to TRBD2. Germline V gives CDR1 SGHDN, CDR2 FVKESK. The CDR3 loop spans 19 amino acids. Trimming at V came to 2 bases and at J to 1 base, leaving 10 bases not matched to a gene. The CDR3 DNA sequence: TGTGCCAGCAGCCAACGTCTAGGGGGACTAGCGGGGACCCAAGAGACCCAGTACTTC. Encoded protein: CASSQRLGGLAGTQETQYF.

This chain uses TRBV7-9 with TRBJ2-7; a possible D gene is TRBD2 (7 bases). This CDR3 contains 15 residues. V shed 4 bases and J shed 7 bases, with 20 bases lying between them. Germline CDR1 is SEHNR and CDR2 is FQNEAQ (reference sequence). The CDR3: CASSSNPGGAGEQYF. CDR3 DNA: TGTGCCAGCAGCTCAAACCCGGGGGGCGCGGGGGAGCAGTACTTC.